These 13 T cell receptor beta chains share one sample of origin, sequenced in a study of HIV-infected patients and healthy controls. Alpha and beta constant-region primers primed reverse transcription of about 500 ng RNA. Separate chain-specific third strand synthesis with multiplexing indices produced the alpha and beta libraries. TCRdb re-derived calls from the 5' RACE reads in MiXCR, one entry per CDR3 protein. The sample has about 18,000 distinct CDR3 sequences, approximately 9% seen once; the top ten hold 21%. Antiretroviral therapy had run roughly three months, about 14 weeks, before follow-up blood collection. The repertoire came from unfractionated whole blood and reflected all unsorted peripheral T cells. The source material was blood, sampled during antiretroviral therapy. The source is an adult with HIV infection.

This clonotype is categorized as medium-sized. This chain uses TRBV5-1 with TRBJ2-3; D is perhaps TRBD1 (6 bases). Germline V gives CDR1 SGHRS, CDR2 YFSETQ. The CDR3 has 14 residues. The V gene lost 4 bases and the J gene lost 2 bases, with 11 bases spanning the gap. Here the CDR3 reads CASSIGQSTDTQYF. The CDR3 coding sequence is TGCGCCAGCAGCATCGGACAGTCCACAGATACGCAGTATTTT.

In this sample, this clonotype turned up many times. V and J are TRBV28 and TRBJ1-1; weak D call: TRBD1 (6 bases). The germline V gene has CDR1 MDHEN and CDR2 SYDVKM. V dropped 5 bases and J dropped 2 bases, with 9 bases sitting between them. The CDR3 covers 13 residues. This CDR3 reads CASSPRGNTEAFF. The CDR3 coding sequence is TGTGCCAGCAGTCCCAGGGGAAACACTGAAGCTTTCTTT.

This clonotype was counted a few times. The rearrangement joins TRBV7-3 to TRBJ1-1; 7 nucleotides agree with TRBD1. V dropped 5 bases and J dropped 4; count of bases not matched to a gene: 7. Germline CDR1 reads SGHTA; CDR2 reads FQGTGA. This CDR3 spans 14 amino acids. The CDR3 sequence: CASSRTGVRTEAFF. CDR3 nucleotides: TGTGCCAGCAGCCGTACAGGGGTCCGCACTGAAGCTTTCTTT.

This clonotype was seen a handful of times. The chain links TRBV7-3 to TRBJ2-3; 9 positions match TRBD1. Germline loops: CDR1 SGHTA, CDR2 FQGTGA. This CDR3 spans 16 amino acids. V was pared by 1 base and J by 3 bases, with 5 bases of the junction left unmatched. The CDR3 is CASSLNTGGVTDTQYF. The CDR3, as DNA: TGTGCCAGCAGCTTAAATACAGGGGGCGTGACAGATACGCAGTATTTT.

This clonotype has at least ten counts. V gene TRBV2 combines with J gene TRBJ2-3, with D tentatively TRBD2 (5 bases). The CDR3 sequence is 15 residues long. The V gene lost 3 bases and the J gene lost 0 bases, with 10 bases spanning the gap. Germline loops: CDR1 SNHLY, CDR2 FYNNEI. CDR3 sequence reads: CASSETGFSTDTQYF. The DNA for the CDR3 is TGTGCCAGCAGTGAGACGGGGTTTAGCACAGATACGCAGTATTTT.

This clonotype was found many times. The rearrangement joins TRBV14 to TRBJ2-7; D perhaps matches TRBD2 (6 bases). This CDR3 region has 14 residues. The germline gives CDR1 SGHDN, CDR2 FVKESK. V was cut by 5 bases and J by 3 bases, with 14 bases left in between. CDR3: CASSSPGLDYEQYF. For the CDR3, the DNA is TGTGCCAGCAGCTCCCCGGGACTGGACTACGAGCAGTACTTC.

This clonotype showed up many times. The V call is TRBV29-1, the J call TRBJ2-7; 8 nucleotides line up with TRBD2. The germline gives CDR1 SQVTM, CDR2 ANQGSEA. This CDR3 is built from 13 residues. V shed 3 bases and J 5 bases; nucleotides not matched to a gene: 6. The CDR3 coding sequence is TGCAGCGTTGATGAGCGGGAGAAGAACGAGCAGTACTTC. Encoded protein: CSVDEREKNEQYF.

Ten or more counts support this clonotype. The rearrangement uses TRBV7-9 and TRBJ2-5; 14 nucleotides align to TRBD2. The germline CDR1 and CDR2 sequences are SEHNR and FQNEAQ (reference sequence). With V trimmed by 4 bases and J by 5 bases, 6 bases remained unmatched. The CDR3 sequence is 16 residues long. The CDR3 sequence: CASSSTGLAGVETQYF. The CDR3, as DNA: TGTGCCAGCAGCTCAACGGGACTAGCGGGAGTGGAGACCCAGTACTTC. Looking up the rest from reference TRBV7-9 and TRBJ2-5 gives the full variable domain: DTGVSQNPRHKITKRGQNVTFRCDPISEHNRLYWYRQTLGQGPEFLTYFQNEAQLEKSRLLSDRFSAERPKGSFSTLEIQRTEQGDSAMYLCASSSTGLAGVETQYFGPGTRLLVL.

This clonotype was picked up many times. This chain links TRBV3-1 with TRBJ1-1; D is unresolved. The V end lost 0 bases, the J end lost 1 base, and 9 bases lay between the germline ends. CDR1 is LGHDT, CDR2 YNNKEL, per germline (reference sequence). This CDR3 has 15 residues. The DNA of the CDR3 is TGTGCCAGCAGCCAAGAAAACACCCAGAACACTGAAGCTTTCTTT. Amino acid sequence: CASSQENTQNTEAFF.

This clonotype appeared many times. For the CDR3, the DNA is TGCAGTGCTAGAGGACAGGGGCGAAACACCATATATTTT. This translates into CSARGQGRNTIYF. The chain uses TRBV20-1 and TRBJ1-3; 8 bases are a match to TRBD1. This CDR3 has 13 amino acids. Germline V gene lookup returns CDR1 DFQATT and CDR2 SNEGSKA (reference sequence). V trimming: 1 base; J trimming: 5 bases; junction bases outside the gene matches: 1.

This clonotype was found many times. The chain employs TRBV6-1 and TRBJ2-5; a weak D match, TRBD1 (6 bases). The V end was cut by 4 bases, the J end by 2 bases, with 8 bases between. The CDR3 contains 13 residues. Germline V gene data show CDR1 as MNHNS and CDR2 as SASEGT. This CDR3 is CASSGTVQETQYF. The DNA of the CDR3 is TGTGCCAGCAGTGGGACAGTACAAGAGACCCAGTACTTC.

This clonotype qualifies as medium-sized. The chain carries TRBV7-9 and TRBJ1-5; no reliable D call. Trimming took off 3 bases at V and 0 bases at J, with 6 bases between the two ends. The CDR3 runs to 14 residues. Germline V gives CDR1 SEHNR, CDR2 FQNEAQ (reference sequence). In nucleotides, the CDR3 is TGTGCCAGCAGCTTCGATTATAGCAATCAGCCCCAGCATTTT. Translation: CASSFDYSNQPQHF.

This clonotype was counted ten times or more. J is TRBJ2-7 and V is TRBV5-1; 9 bases are a match to TRBD2. CDR3 size: 17 residues. The germline V gene encodes CDR1 SGHRS and CDR2 YFSETQ. V was pared by 0 bases and J by 2 bases, with 9 bases of the junction left unmatched. CDR3 sequence (DNA): TGCGCCAGCAGCTTGGTATCGGTAGCGGGAGACCCCTACGAGCAGTACTTC. The encoded protein is CASSLVSVAGDPYEQYF.